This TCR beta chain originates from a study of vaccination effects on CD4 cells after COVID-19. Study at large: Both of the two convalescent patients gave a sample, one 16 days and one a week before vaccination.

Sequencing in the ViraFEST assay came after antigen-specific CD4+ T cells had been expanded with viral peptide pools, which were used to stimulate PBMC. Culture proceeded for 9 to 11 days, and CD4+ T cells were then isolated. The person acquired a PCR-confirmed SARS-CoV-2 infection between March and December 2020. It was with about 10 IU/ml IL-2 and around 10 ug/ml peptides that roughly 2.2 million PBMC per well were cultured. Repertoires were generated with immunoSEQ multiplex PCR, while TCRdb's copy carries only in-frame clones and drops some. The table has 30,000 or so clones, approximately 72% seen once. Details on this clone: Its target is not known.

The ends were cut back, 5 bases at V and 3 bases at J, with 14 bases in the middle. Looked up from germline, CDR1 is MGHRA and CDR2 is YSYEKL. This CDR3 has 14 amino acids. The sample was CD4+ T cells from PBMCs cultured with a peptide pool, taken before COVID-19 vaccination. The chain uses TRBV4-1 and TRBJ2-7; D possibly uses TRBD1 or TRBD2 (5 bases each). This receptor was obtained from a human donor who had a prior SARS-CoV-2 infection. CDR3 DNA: TGCGCCAGCAGCTCCGGGAAGGGGCGCTACGAGCAGTACTTC. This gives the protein CASSSGKGRYEQYF.